The next 25 T cell receptor beta chains were all read from a single sample in a study of neurological immune-mediated disorders. TCRdb redid the calling of the 5' RACE reads with MiXCR, one entry per CDR3 protein. The sample carries about 20,000 distinct CDR3 sequences, 15% recorded once. The specimen sequenced was PBMCs. The receptors were gathered from a female donor with HTLV-1-associated myelopathy (HAM/TSP).

This clonotype was seen repeatedly, ten times or more. This rearrangement joins TRBV20-1 to TRBJ2-7; D assignment may be TRBD1 or TRBD2 (5 bases each). V was shortened by 6 bases and J by 0 bases, with 15 bases between the two germline ends. Per the germline V gene, CDR1 is DFQATT and CDR2 is SNEGSKA (reference sequence). The CDR3 runs 14 residues. Here the CDR3 DNA reads TGCAGTGCGCTGCCGGGACCCTACTCCTACGAGCAGTACTTC. Amino acid sequence: CSALPGPYSYEQYF.

This clonotype was seen ten or more times. The chain is built from TRBV20-1 and TRBJ1-4; maybe TRBD1 (6 bases). CDR3 size: 14 residues. With 4 bases removed from V and 4 bases from J, the gap between germline ends came to 13 bases. Germline V gene sequence: CDR1 DFQATT, CDR2 SNEGSKA (reference sequence). In nucleotides, the CDR3 is TGCAGTGCTACATCCGGGACAAGTAATGAAAAACTGTTTTTT. Protein: CSATSGTSNEKLFF.

At least ten counts were recorded for this clonotype. The chain links TRBV6-6 to TRBJ2-5, with TRBD2 as a possible D gene (6 bases). This CDR3 has 15 amino acids. Germline V lookup: CDR1 MNHNY, CDR2 SVGAGI (reference sequence). Trimming shortened V by 10 bases and J by 3 bases, and 21 bases separated the two germline ends. The CDR3 sequence: CATEQFSGGKETQYF. In DNA form, the CDR3 reads TGTGCCACCGAACAGTTCTCTGGGGGGAAAGAGACCCAGTACTTC.

This clonotype was seen only a few times. The CDR3 here is CASSGTVNTGELFF. The CDR3 bases are TGTGCCAGCAGCGGGACAGTGAACACCGGGGAGCTGTTTTTT. The chain recombines TRBV7-2 with TRBJ2-2; 7 bases line up with TRBD1. The CDR3 has 14 amino acids. The J segment lost 1 base and the V segment lost 5 bases, leaving 1 base of the junction unmatched. Germline loops: CDR1 SGHTA, CDR2 FQGNSA.

Many counts were recorded for this clonotype. The genes are TRBV4-2 and TRBJ2-3; D call uncertain. V was pared by 0 bases and J by 1 base, with 5 bases between. CDR3 size: 14 residues. The germline gives CDR1 LGHNA, CDR2 YNFKEQ. The CDR3 DNA reads as TGTGCCAGCAGCCAAGATTGGCGCACAGATACGCAGTATTTT. Translating gives CASSQDWRTDTQYF.

A word on this clonotype: This sequence may be a read error, since a much larger clone differs from it by one base. V is TRBV12-3 or TRBV12-4 and J is TRBJ2-1, with D possibly being TRBD2 (6 bases). This CDR3 comprises 15 residues. The CDR3 DNA reads as TGTGTCACCGGCGTCGAGGGGAGGTCCTACAATGAGCAGTTCTTC. Translating gives CVTGVEGRSYNEQFF.

This clonotype was observed at least ten times. This rearrangement joins TRBV27 to TRBJ1-6; 9 bases map to TRBD1. This CDR3 contains 17 residues. Germline-derived CDR1 and CDR2 are MNHEY and SMNVEV (reference sequence). The V segment lost 1 base and the J segment 10 bases; nucleotides outside the gene matches: 11. CDR3 sequence reads: CASSLFHRDREVSPLHF. The CDR3 nucleotides read TGTGCCAGCAGTTTATTTCACCGGGACAGGGAGGTATCACCCCTCCACTTT.

This sequence joins TRBV5-8 and TRBJ1-4; 12 positions agree with TRBD1. This CDR3 has 16 residues. The ends lost 4 bases at V and 3 bases at J; junction bases unmatched: 4. Germline assignment: CDR1 SGHTS and CDR2 YDEGEE. CDR3 DNA: TGTGCCAGCAGCCAGGGACAGGGGGCCTCTAATGAAAAACTGTTTTTT. Its protein is CASSQGQGASNEKLFF.

This clonotype was found many times. The DNA for the CDR3 is TGTGCCAGCACCTTACAGGGAGGCGCTGCCAAAAACATTCAGTACTTC. Translated, it gives CASTLQGGAAKNIQYF. V and J are TRBV6-6 and TRBJ2-4; possibly TRBD1 or TRBD2 for D (6 bases each). The CDR3 is 16 residues long. The germline V gene has CDR1 MNHNY and CDR2 SVGAGI (reference sequence). V lost 7 bases and J lost 1, with 17 bases in between.

The chain employs TRBV15 and TRBJ2-6; either TRBD1 or TRBD2 may fit D (6 bases each). V was pared by 4 bases and J by 0 bases, with 22 bases between. The CDR3 spans 20 residues. Germline lookup yields CDR1 LNHNV and CDR2 YYDKDF (reference sequence). The CDR3 bases are TGTGCCACCAGCAATCTCCATGCCAAAGGGGGGTACTCTGGGGCCAACGTCCTGACTTTC. It yields the protein CATSNLHAKGGYSGANVLTF.

This chain uses TRBV20-1 with TRBJ2-1; 8 nucleotides match TRBD2. The CDR3 runs 15 residues. With 3 bases clipped from V and 6 bases from J, the junction kept 10 bases outside the gene matches. Germline lookup yields CDR1 DFQATT and CDR2 SNEGSKA (reference sequence). CDR3 region: CSASRSSGFSNEQFF. The DNA for the CDR3 is TGCAGTGCTAGTCGGTCTAGCGGGTTTAGCAATGAGCAGTTCTTC.

This clonotype was observed a handful of times. CDR3 sequence: CSALDTSYSYEQYF. In nucleotides, the CDR3 is TGCAGTGCTCTTGACACCTCTTACTCCTACGAGCAGTACTTC. The chain employs TRBV20-1 and TRBJ2-7; D is unresolved. With 5 bases removed from V and 0 bases from J, the gap between germline ends came to 14 bases. The CDR3 length is 14 residues. The germline CDR1 and CDR2 sequences are DFQATT and SNEGSKA (reference sequence).

V and J are TRBV29-1 and TRBJ1-3; no clear D. Germline values: CDR1 SQVTM, CDR2 ANQGSEA. V shed 6 bases and J shed 0 bases, with 15 bases lying between them. The CDR3 runs to 15 residues. CDR3 sequence reads: CSVMGGSNSGNTIYF. CDR3 sequence (DNA): TGCAGCGTGATGGGTGGCAGTAACTCTGGAAACACCATATATTTT.

At least ten counts were recorded for this clonotype. The rearrangement uses TRBV29-1 and TRBJ1-2; D possibly corresponds to TRBD1 (5 bases). CDR1 and CDR2 from the germline V gene are SQVTM and ANQGSEA. The CDR3 consists of 13 residues. The ends were cut back, 5 bases at V and 2 bases at J, with 12 bases in the middle. The CDR3 DNA follows: TGCAGCGTTCTGGGGCAATTCAACTATGGCTACACCTTC. Translated: CSVLGQFNYGYTF.

This clonotype was seen repeatedly, ten times or more. The chain couples TRBV7-9 to TRBJ2-5; 9 bases agree with TRBD1. J lost 5 bases, V lost 5 bases, and 9 bases had no gene match. Germline V lookup: CDR1 SEHNR, CDR2 FQNEAQ (reference sequence). The CDR3 runs 15 residues. CDR3: CASSHRDREFETQYF. The CDR3 bases are TGTGCCAGCAGCCATAGGGACAGGGAGTTCGAGACCCAGTACTTC. Using reference TRBV7-9 and TRBJ2-5 for the parts outside the CDR3, the full variable domain is DTGVSQNPRHKITKRGQNVTFRCDPISEHNRLYWYRQTLGQGPEFLTYFQNEAQLEKSRLLSDRFSAERPKGSFSTLEIQRTEQGDSAMYLCASSHRDREFETQYFGPGTRLLVL.

A word on this clonotype: Because the CDR3's place on the DNA is in doubt, the DNA is left out and the CDR3 is given as listed by TCRdb. The chain employs TRBV7-3 and TRBJ1-4. Including both end residues, the CDR3 is 19 amino acids long. CDR1 and CDR2 (germline): SGHTA, FQGTGA. The CDR3 loop is CASSFYICSASPENEKLFF.

The V and J genes are TRBV6-2 or TRBV6-3 and TRBJ2-1, with TRBD1 matching over 8 bases. The CDR3 sequence is 14 residues long. J was trimmed by 6 bases and V by 5 bases; bases with no gene match: 6. The V gene's germline CDR1 is MNHEY and CDR2 SVGEGT. CDR3 nucleotides: TGTGCCAGCAGTCCATGGACAGGGTCCAATGAGCAGTTCTTC. Amino acids: CASSPWTGSNEQFF.

This clonotype showed up many times. The chain uses TRBV5-4 and TRBJ2-1; a possible D gene is TRBD1 (6 bases). The CDR3 totals 16 residues. With 0 bases removed from V and 8 bases from J, the gap between germline ends came to 18 bases. Germline CDR1 SGHNT, CDR2 YYREEE (reference sequence). CDR3 nucleotide sequence: TGTGCCAGCAGCTTGGGGTCACAGGGTGTAAAAGATGAGCAGTTCTTC. Translated, it gives CASSLGSQGVKDEQFF.

The rearrangement joins TRBV7-2 to TRBJ2-7, with 7 bases identical to TRBD2. Trimming at V came to 5 bases and at J to 7 bases, leaving 14 bases not matched to a gene. CDR1 and CDR2 (germline): SGHTA, FQGNSA. The CDR3 covers 15 residues. DNA for the CDR3: TGTGCCAGCAGCCCAAAGCGAAGCGGGGCGGTAGAGCAGTACTTC. Its protein is CASSPKRSGAVEQYF.

This clonotype qualifies as large. The CDR3 protein is CSASSRAETQYF. The DNA of the CDR3 is TGCAGTGCTAGTAGCAGGGCAGAGACCCAGTACTTC. V is TRBV20-1 and J is TRBJ2-5; a weak D match, TRBD1 (5 bases). Per germline, CDR1 DFQATT and CDR2 SNEGSKA (reference sequence). This CDR3 region has 12 residues. V was shortened by 3 bases and J by 4 bases, with 9 bases between the two germline ends.

The chain links TRBV7-2 to TRBJ2-5, with 11 positions matching TRBD2. This CDR3 comprises 17 residues. The V gene's germline CDR1 is SGHTA and CDR2 FQGNSA. The V and J ends lost 4 bases and 3 bases, in that order; junction bases with no gene match: 10. The CDR3 DNA is TGTGCCAGCAGCTCTTCTCCCCTAGCGGGGGGTAAAGAGACCCAGTACTTC. Protein product: CASSSSPLAGGKETQYF.

This clonotype came up many times. V is TRBV4-1 and J is TRBJ1-5; D gene unclear. Germline-derived CDR1 and CDR2 are MGHRA and YSYEKL. Between the trimmed V and J ends, which lost 0 bases and 0 bases, there was a span of 9 bases. This CDR3 comprises 16 residues. The CDR3 nucleotides read TGCGCCAGCAGCCAAGAGTCGGGCTATAGCAATCAGCCCCAGCATTTT. Translating gives CASSQESGYSNQPQHF.

This clonotype was recorded many times. V usage is TRBV6-6 and J usage is TRBJ2-4; 9 bases agree with TRBD1. With V trimmed by 7 bases and J by 9 bases, 4 bases remained unmatched. The germline V gene has CDR1 MNHNY and CDR2 SVGAGI (reference sequence). This CDR3 is 12 amino acids long. The CDR3 spells CASNTGGGIQYF. CDR3 bases: TGTGCCAGCAACACAGGGGGCGGCATTCAGTACTTC.

This clonotype was counted at least ten times. The DNA for the CDR3 is TGTGCCAGCAGCCCGGGGCAGAGAGCGGGGGACTACAATGAGCAGTTCTTC. Its translation: CASSPGQRAGDYNEQFF. The chain joins TRBV27 to TRBJ2-1, with 8 bases aligning to TRBD2. The CDR3 totals 17 residues. Unmatched junction bases numbered 13, after V lost 6 bases and J lost 3 bases. Germline V gene data show CDR1 as MNHEY and CDR2 as SMNVEV (reference sequence).

This clonotype appeared many times. V gene TRBV7-2 combines with J gene TRBJ2-1; D is ambiguous. V was shortened by 5 bases and J by 5 bases, with 19 bases between the two germline ends. The CDR3 has 16 amino acids. Germline CDR1 reads SGHTA; CDR2 reads FQGNSA. CDR3 loop: CASSKRPVEVDNEQFF. In DNA, the CDR3 is TGTGCCAGCAGCAAACGTCCGGTAGAGGTGGACAATGAGCAGTTCTTC.